This TCR beta chain was captured in a study of cytomegalovirus exposure and HLA in healthy donors. It was with 60 Vbeta and 13 Jbeta primers that the PCR ran. Method: immunoSEQ multiplex PCR; TCRdb's copy keeps in-frame clones and lacks some. Among roughly 160,000 clones listed, approximately 73% were seen once. Whereas donors were nominally healthy upon sampling, unrecorded immune exposures were probable. Deletions cut 3 bases from V and 2 bases from J, with 10 bases between. Germline assignment: CDR1 SGHVS and CDR2 FNYEAQ. The CDR3 has 15 residues. The sequence derives from a woman aged 18-29 years in good health and CMV-seropositive. V is TRBV7-6 and J is TRBJ2-2; D is perhaps TRBD2 (5 bases). Material for sequencing was PBMCs. CDR3 loop: CASSFSAGNTGELFF. As DNA, the CDR3 is TGTGCCAGCAGCTTTTCGGCGGGTAACACCGGGGAGCTGTTTTTT.